Included here is one T cell receptor (beta chain) sequence, with context. Its antigen is undetermined. Germline V gene data show CDR1 as MNHEY and CDR2 as SMNVEV (reference sequence). CDR3 length: 17 amino acids. The ends were cut back, 1 base at V and 9 bases at J, with 22 bases in the middle. Unique molecular identifiers featured in each of the TCR beta cDNA libraries. TCRdb re-called the PCR reads with MiXCR, one entry per CDR3 protein. The sample contains more than 450,000 distinct CDR3 sequences, around 34% of which appear only once. The sample belongs to a study of post-analysis software for immune sequencing data. General study results and limits: A handful of TRBV segments were significantly more frequent in patients than in controls. TRBV5-6, TRBV5-1 and TRBV20-1 were among these segments. Controls' normalized Chao1 diversity significantly exceeded that of multiple sclerosis patients.

The J gene is TRBJ1-5, the V gene TRBV27; D might be TRBD1 (6 bases). Sequenced sample: blood. This sequence was found in a girl aged 2 to 17 with multiple sclerosis. The CDR3, as DNA: TGTGCCAGCAGTTTATATGCCGGGGGCAGGATACTTGGGCCCCAGCATTTT. Amino acids: CASSLYAGGRILGPQHF.